This TCR beta chain was found in a study of CD8 T cells in Susac syndrome. Comment on this clonotype: An end of the junction differs from the germline gene, which may be a read error.

Germline V gene sequence: CDR1 SNHLY, CDR2 FYNNEI. CDR3 length equals 12 residues. An amount of RNA that ranged from 0.5 to 1 ug was reverse transcribed with random hexamers. TCRdb ran MiXCR on the immunoSEQ multiplex PCR reads and lists one entry per CDR3 protein. The data contain around 150,000 distinct CDR3 sequences, over 85% of them singletons. Input material: CD4+ T cells from PBMCs. This sequence joins TRBV2 and TRBJ2-7; TRBD2 is a possible D gene (5 bases). This clonotype was sampled from a human donor in good health. In nucleotides, the CDR3 is TGTGCCAGCAGAGAGCTACAGTTCGGGGTCGACTTC. Residues: CASRELQFGVDF.